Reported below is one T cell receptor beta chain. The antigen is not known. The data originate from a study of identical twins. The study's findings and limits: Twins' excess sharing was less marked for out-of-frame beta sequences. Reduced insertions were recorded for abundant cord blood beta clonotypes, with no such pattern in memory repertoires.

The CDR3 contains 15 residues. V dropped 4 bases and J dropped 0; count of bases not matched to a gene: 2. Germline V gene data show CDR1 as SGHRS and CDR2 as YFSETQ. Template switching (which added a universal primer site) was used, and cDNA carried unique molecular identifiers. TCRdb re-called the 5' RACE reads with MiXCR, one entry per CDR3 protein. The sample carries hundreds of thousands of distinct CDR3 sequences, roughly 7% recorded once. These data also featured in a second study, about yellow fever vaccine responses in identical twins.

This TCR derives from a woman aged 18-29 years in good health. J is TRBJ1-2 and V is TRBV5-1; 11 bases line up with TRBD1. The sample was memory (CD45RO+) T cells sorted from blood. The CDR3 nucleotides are TGCGCCAGCAGCCCGGACAGGGGGCCTAACTATGGCTACACCTTC. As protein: CASSPDRGPNYGYTF.